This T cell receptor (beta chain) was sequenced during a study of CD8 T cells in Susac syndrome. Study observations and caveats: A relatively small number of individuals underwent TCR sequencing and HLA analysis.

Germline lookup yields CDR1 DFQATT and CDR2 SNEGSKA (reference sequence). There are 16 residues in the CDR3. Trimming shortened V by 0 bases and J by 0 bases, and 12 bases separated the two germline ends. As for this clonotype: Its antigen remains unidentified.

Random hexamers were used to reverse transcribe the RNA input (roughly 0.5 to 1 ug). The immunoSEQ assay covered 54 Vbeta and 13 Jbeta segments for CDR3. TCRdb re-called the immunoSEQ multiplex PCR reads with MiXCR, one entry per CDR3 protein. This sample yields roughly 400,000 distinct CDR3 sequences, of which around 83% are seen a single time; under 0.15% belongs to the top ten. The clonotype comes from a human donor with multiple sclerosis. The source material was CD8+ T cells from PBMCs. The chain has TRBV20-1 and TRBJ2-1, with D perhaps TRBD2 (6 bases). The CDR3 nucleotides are TGCAGTGCTAGAGATGGCGGGGTTAGCTCCTACAATGAGCAGTTCTTC. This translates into CSARDGGVSSYNEQFF.